Listed below are T cell receptor beta chains from one sample, sequenced in a study of T cell responses to AZD1222 COVID-19 vaccine. Clones were sequenced by immunoSEQ multiplex PCR, and TCRdb holds only the in-frame ones, with some missing. The sample includes some 120,000 clones, around 86% of them seen just once. The input for sequencing was peripheral blood, taken on day 0 of AZD1222 vaccination. The receptors originated from an adult in good health. CDR3s include the opening cysteine and the closing phenylalanine or tryptophan.

>TRBV11-2|TRBJ2-6
CASSSGAAVWSGANVLTF
>TRBV6-5|TRBJ1-2
CASSYSAKGGYGYTF
>TRBV2|TRBJ1-2
CATWDSLTYGYTF
>TRBV6-6|TRBJ1-2
CASSYGDSIYGYTF
>TRBV19|TRBJ2-1
CASSDRNRLADEQFF
>TRBV6-6|TRBJ2-7
CASSPGGVEQYF
>TRBV11-2|TRBJ2-7
CASSLDASGRSQYF
>TRBV29-1|TRBJ2-3
CSVPAGESTDTQYF
>TRBV10-3|TRBJ2-7
CAISEGDSPDEQYF
>TRBV13|TRBJ2-7
CASSLWGYEQYF
>TRBV6-2/TRBV6-3|TRBJ2-7
CASSRPLTGGGYEQYF
>TRBV19|TRBJ1-2
CASMGTAANYGYTF
>TRBV2|TRBJ1-2
CASSEQGSGYTF
>TRBV6-5|TRBJ2-7
CASNPQGAGSYEQYF
>TRBV27|TRBJ1-6
CASRTGAYNSPLHF
>TRBV2|TRBJ1-4
CASSPNRGGEKLFF
>TRBV3-1/TRBV3-2|TRBJ2-3
CASSQGTSTDTQYF
>TRBV7-9|TRBJ1-1
CASRPGTENTEAFF
>TRBV28|TRBJ1-2
CASSLIQGGTYGYTF
>TRBV28|TRBJ1-2
CASSSGQDNGYTF
>TRBV29-1|TRBJ2-2
CSVRLAVNTGELFF
>TRBV4-1|TRBJ2-7
CASSQDSQRQGNSYEQYF
>TRBV5-1|TRBJ1-4
CASSLRPLLNEKLFF
>TRBV6-2/TRBV6-3|TRBJ1-5
CASSRQGEGNQPQHF